This is a list of T cell receptor beta chains from one sample in a study of memory CD4+ T cells and cytomegalovirus serostatus. TCRdb keeps only in-frame clones here, not all; method: immunoSEQ multiplex PCR. The sample comprises around 44,000 clones, around 78% of which are singletons, and 5% to 7% rests with the top ten. The specimen was memory CD4+ T cells from blood. These receptors were collected from an adult in good health and CMV-seronegative. CDR3s include the opening cysteine and the closing phenylalanine or tryptophan. A D gene is named only where the DNA matches it firmly. Only part of the rows carry a size: once, few, many, or a class if the clone is expanded.

v_call: TRBV7-2; j_call: TRBJ2-5; d_call: -; clone_size: -; cdr3_aa: CASSLTGRRGAETQYF; cdr3_nt: TGTGCCAGCAGCCTAACGGGACGCCGGGGGGCAGAGACCCAGTACTTC
v_call: TRBV6-5; j_call: TRBJ1-5; d_call: -; clone_size: -; cdr3_aa: CASRNVGPANQPQHF; cdr3_nt: TGTGCCAGCCGTAACGTTGGGCCTGCGAATCAGCCCCAGCATTTT
v_call: TRBV25-1; j_call: TRBJ2-3; d_call: -; clone_size: -; cdr3_aa: CASSVGDTQYF; cdr3_nt: TGTGCCAGCAGTGTGGGAGATACGCAGTATTTT
v_call: TRBV7-6; j_call: TRBJ2-1; d_call: TRBD2; clone_size: -; cdr3_aa: CASSPSGGDNEQFF; cdr3_nt: TGTGCCAGCAGCCCTAGCGGGGGCGACAATGAGCAGTTCTTC
v_call: TRBV6-1; j_call: TRBJ2-1; d_call: -; clone_size: -; cdr3_aa: CASSEMGSTGFF; cdr3_nt: TGTGCCAGCAGTGAAATGGGTTCGACGGGGTTCTTC
v_call: TRBV10-3; j_call: TRBJ1-6; d_call: TRBD1; clone_size: -; cdr3_aa: CATGQDYNSPLHF; cdr3_nt: TGTGCCACGGGACAGGACTATAATTCACCCCTCCACTTT
v_call: TRBV6-5; j_call: TRBJ2-7; d_call: -; clone_size: -; cdr3_aa: CASSLAWGSYEQYF; cdr3_nt: TGTGCCAGCAGTTTAGCGTGGGGGTCCTACGAGCAGTACTTC
v_call: TRBV6-7; j_call: TRBJ1-2; d_call: -; clone_size: medium-sized; cdr3_aa: CASRDRLGMGYTF; cdr3_nt: TGTGCCAGCAGAGACAGGTTAGGAATGGGCTACACCTTC
v_call: TRBV7-8; j_call: TRBJ1-1; d_call: -; clone_size: -; cdr3_aa: CASSLTYDRNTEAFF; cdr3_nt: TGTGCCAGCAGCTTAACCTACGACAGGAACACTGAAGCTTTCTTT
v_call: TRBV28; j_call: TRBJ1-2; d_call: -; clone_size: -; cdr3_aa: CASSFQEGGYTF; cdr3_nt: TGTGCCAGCAGTTTCCAGGAAGGTGGCTACACCTTC
v_call: TRBV27; j_call: TRBJ2-7; d_call: TRBD2; clone_size: -; cdr3_aa: CASSSAHRAGVYEQYF; cdr3_nt: TGTGCCAGCAGTAGCGCCCATAGGGCGGGAGTCTACGAGCAGTACTTC
v_call: TRBV27; j_call: TRBJ2-2; d_call: -; clone_size: -; cdr3_aa: CASSLRWDTGELFF; cdr3_nt: TGTGCCAGCAGTCTCCGGTGGGACACCGGGGAGCTGTTTTTT
v_call: TRBV18; j_call: TRBJ1-5; d_call: -; clone_size: -; cdr3_aa: CASSPNQGRNQPQHF; cdr3_nt: TGTGCCAGCTCACCTAATCAGGGCCGCAATCAGCCCCAGCATTTT
v_call: TRBV19; j_call: TRBJ2-3; d_call: TRBD1; clone_size: few; cdr3_aa: CASSIAGQGTDTQYF; cdr3_nt: TGTGCCAGTAGTATAGCGGGACAGGGCACAGATACGCAGTATTTT
v_call: TRBV28; j_call: TRBJ1-3; d_call: -; clone_size: -; cdr3_aa: CASMDPVGNTIYF; cdr3_nt: TGTGCCAGCATGGACCCAGTGGGAAACACCATATATTTT
v_call: TRBV9; j_call: TRBJ2-2; d_call: TRBD2; clone_size: medium-sized; cdr3_aa: CASSVGGLAPTGELFF; cdr3_nt: TGTGCCAGCAGCGTAGGAGGACTAGCACCCACCGGGGAGCTGTTTTTT
v_call: TRBV9; j_call: TRBJ1-1; d_call: -; clone_size: -; cdr3_aa: CASSVNSGNTEAFF; cdr3_nt: TGTGCCAGCAGCGTCAATTCAGGAAACACTGAAGCTTTCTTT
v_call: TRBV5-1; j_call: TRBJ2-2; d_call: -; clone_size: -; cdr3_aa: CAGRSGNTGELFF; cdr3_nt: TGCGCCGGAAGGAGCGGTAACACCGGGGAGCTGTTTTTT
v_call: TRBV2; j_call: TRBJ2-3; d_call: -; clone_size: -; cdr3_aa: CALGTGAGDTQYF; cdr3_nt: TGTGCCCTCGGAACGGGGGCCGGAGATACGCAGTATTTT
v_call: TRBV5-5; j_call: TRBJ1-1; d_call: -; clone_size: -; cdr3_aa: CASSLQRMNTEAFF; cdr3_nt: TGTGCCAGCAGCCTTCAGAGAATGAACACTGAAGCTTTCTTT
v_call: TRBV5-1; j_call: TRBJ1-2; d_call: -; clone_size: -; cdr3_aa: CASRERGDYGYTF; cdr3_nt: TGCGCCAGCAGGGAGAGGGGTGACTATGGCTACACCTTC
v_call: TRBV7-2; j_call: TRBJ2-7; d_call: TRBD2; clone_size: -; cdr3_aa: CASSLAASGRTLSYEQYF; cdr3_nt: TGTGCCAGCAGCTTAGCGGCTAGCGGGAGAACCCTCTCCTACGAGCAGTACTTC
v_call: TRBV7-3; j_call: TRBJ1-1; d_call: -; clone_size: -; cdr3_aa: CASSLKNTPEAFF; cdr3_nt: TGTGCCAGCAGCCTAAAAAATACACCTGAAGCTTTCTTT
v_call: TRBV19; j_call: TRBJ1-5; d_call: -; clone_size: -; cdr3_aa: CASSSRAGSNQPQHF; cdr3_nt: TGTGCCAGTAGTAGCAGGGCTGGTAGCAATCAGCCCCAGCATTTT
v_call: TRBV11-2; j_call: TRBJ2-2; d_call: -; clone_size: -; cdr3_aa: CANKRDMNTGELFF; cdr3_nt: TGTGCCAACAAACGGGACATGAACACCGGGGAGCTGTTTTTT
v_call: TRBV18; j_call: TRBJ2-3; d_call: -; clone_size: -; cdr3_aa: CASSIRGTTDTQYF; cdr3_nt: TGTGCCAGCTCCATAAGGGGTACAACAGATACGCAGTATTTT
v_call: TRBV7-2; j_call: TRBJ1-1; d_call: -; clone_size: -; cdr3_aa: CASSPQLNTEAFF; cdr3_nt: TGTGCCAGCAGCCCGCAGCTGAACACTGAAGCTTTCTTT
v_call: TRBV5-6; j_call: TRBJ1-5; d_call: TRBD1; clone_size: few; cdr3_aa: CASSSRTGSGSNQPQHF; cdr3_nt: TGTGCCAGCAGCTCACGGACAGGCTCAGGTAGCAATCAGCCCCAGCATTTT
v_call: TRBV28; j_call: TRBJ1-3; d_call: -; clone_size: -; cdr3_aa: CASSLEMGSGNTIYF; cdr3_nt: TGTGCCAGCAGTTTAGAAATGGGGTCTGGAAACACCATATATTTT
v_call: TRBV13; j_call: TRBJ1-3; d_call: -; clone_size: -; cdr3_aa: CASSFGGNTIYF; cdr3_nt: TGTGCCAGCAGCTTTGGAGGAAACACCATATATTTT
v_call: TRBV2; j_call: TRBJ2-1; d_call: TRBD2; clone_size: once; cdr3_aa: CASSGLAGYNEQFF; cdr3_nt: TGTGCCAGCAGCGGACTAGCGGGGTACAATGAGCAGTTCTTC
v_call: TRBV5-3; j_call: TRBJ2-1; d_call: TRBD2; clone_size: -; cdr3_aa: CARSWVGRESSYNEQFF; cdr3_nt: TGTGCCAGAAGCTGGGTTGGGCGGGAGAGTTCCTACAATGAGCAGTTCTTC
v_call: TRBV9; j_call: TRBJ2-3; d_call: -; clone_size: -; cdr3_aa: CASSPGSSRLGDTQYF; cdr3_nt: TGTGCCAGCAGCCCCGGCTCTAGTAGACTGGGAGATACGCAGTATTTT
v_call: TRBV18; j_call: TRBJ2-1; d_call: -; clone_size: -; cdr3_aa: CASSPTTSPGEQFF; cdr3_nt: TGTGCCAGCTCACCCACGACTAGTCCTGGTGAGCAGTTCTTC
v_call: TRBV7-2; j_call: TRBJ2-1; d_call: -; clone_size: -; cdr3_aa: CASSRSTAYNEQFF; cdr3_nt: TGTGCCAGCAGCCGATCGACAGCCTACAATGAGCAGTTCTTC
v_call: TRBV2; j_call: TRBJ1-2; d_call: TRBD1; clone_size: -; cdr3_aa: CASSGTGGVDYGYTF; cdr3_nt: TGTGCCAGCAGTGGGACAGGGGGCGTCGACTATGGCTACACCTTC
v_call: TRBV7-9; j_call: TRBJ2-1; d_call: -; clone_size: -; cdr3_aa: CAAPGGSSYNEQFF; cdr3_nt: TGTGCCGCCCCAGGTGGGAGCTCCTACAATGAGCAGTTCTTC
v_call: TRBV28; j_call: TRBJ1-5; d_call: -; clone_size: -; cdr3_aa: CASGGNRIDQPQHF; cdr3_nt: TGTGCCAGCGGAGGAAACCGAATCGATCAGCCCCAGCATTTT
v_call: TRBV5-6; j_call: TRBJ2-1; d_call: -; clone_size: once; cdr3_aa: CASSFDGSSYNEQFF; cdr3_nt: TGTGCCAGCAGCTTTGACGGGAGTTCCTACAATGAGCAGTTCTTC
v_call: TRBV19; j_call: TRBJ2-7; d_call: TRBD2; clone_size: -; cdr3_aa: CASRSQGGSSYEQYF; cdr3_nt: TGTGCCAGTAGGTCTCAAGGCGGGAGCTCCTACGAGCAGTACTTC
v_call: TRBV27; j_call: TRBJ2-2; d_call: -; clone_size: few; cdr3_aa: CASSPSANTGELFF; cdr3_nt: TGTGCCAGCAGTCCCAGCGCGAACACCGGGGAGCTGTTTTTT
v_call: TRBV29-1; j_call: TRBJ1-1; d_call: -; clone_size: few; cdr3_aa: CSVELGMNTEAFF; cdr3_nt: TGCAGCGTTGAACTGGGCATGAACACTGAAGCTTTCTTT
v_call: TRBV30; j_call: TRBJ1-3; d_call: -; clone_size: -; cdr3_aa: CAWKFGSGNTIYF; cdr3_nt: TGTGCCTGGAAATTCGGCTCTGGAAACACCATATATTTT
v_call: TRBV19; j_call: TRBJ1-2; d_call: TRBD1; clone_size: few; cdr3_aa: CASSIGTGNYGYTF; cdr3_nt: TGTGCCAGTAGTATCGGGACAGGCAACTATGGCTACACCTTC
v_call: TRBV2; j_call: TRBJ1-3; d_call: -; clone_size: few; cdr3_aa: CASNLGTGPSSGNTIYF; cdr3_nt: TGTGCCAGCAACTTAGGCACAGGGCCCAGCTCTGGAAACACCATATATTTT
v_call: TRBV19; j_call: TRBJ2-1; d_call: -; clone_size: -; cdr3_aa: CASRGRGYNEQFF; cdr3_nt: TGTGCCAGTAGAGGGCGGGGTTACAATGAGCAGTTCTTC
v_call: TRBV5-5; j_call: TRBJ1-3; d_call: -; clone_size: -; cdr3_aa: CASSLEGTRGLNTIYF; cdr3_nt: TGTGCCAGCAGCTTGGAGGGCACTAGAGGGTTGAACACCATATATTTT
v_call: TRBV5-4; j_call: TRBJ2-6; d_call: -; clone_size: -; cdr3_aa: CASSPPGAGANVLTF; cdr3_nt: TGTGCCAGCAGCCCCCCCGGAGCTGGGGCCAACGTCCTGACTTTC
v_call: TRBV30; j_call: TRBJ2-7; d_call: -; clone_size: -; cdr3_aa: CATGGSGVSYEQYF; cdr3_nt: TGTGCCACTGGAGGCTCAGGGGTTTCTTACGAGCAGTACTTC